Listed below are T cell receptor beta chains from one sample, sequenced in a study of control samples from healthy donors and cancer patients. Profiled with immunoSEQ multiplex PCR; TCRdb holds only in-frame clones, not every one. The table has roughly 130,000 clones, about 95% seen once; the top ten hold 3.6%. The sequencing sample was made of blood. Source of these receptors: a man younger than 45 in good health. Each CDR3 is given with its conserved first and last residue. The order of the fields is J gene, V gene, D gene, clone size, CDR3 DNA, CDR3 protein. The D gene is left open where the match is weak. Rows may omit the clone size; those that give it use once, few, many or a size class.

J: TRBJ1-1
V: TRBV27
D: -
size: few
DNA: TGTGCCAGCAGTTTATCAGTGAACACTGAAGCTTTCTTT
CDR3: CASSLSVNTEAFF

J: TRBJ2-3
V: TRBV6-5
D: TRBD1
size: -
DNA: TGTGCCAGCAGCCTTAACAGGGGGCGAGGTACGCAGTATTTT
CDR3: CASSLNRGRGTQYF

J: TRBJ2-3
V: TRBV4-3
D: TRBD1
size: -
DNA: TGCGCCAGCAGCCAAGAGAGGGTCTTGGGACAGGGGGTCACAGATACGCAGTATTTT
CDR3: CASSQERVLGQGVTDTQYF

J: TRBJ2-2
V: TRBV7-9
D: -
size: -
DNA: TGTGCCAGCAGCTTTGGGCCGACCGGGGAGCTGTTTTTT
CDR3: CASSFGPTGELFF

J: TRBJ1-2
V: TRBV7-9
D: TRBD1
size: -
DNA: TGTGCCAGCAGCCGGACAGGGGGCCAACCGCTCTACACCTTC
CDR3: CASSRTGGQPLYTF

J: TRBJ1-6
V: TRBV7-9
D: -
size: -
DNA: TGTGCCAGCAGCTTAGAGCAGTATAATTCACCCCTCCACTTT
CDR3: CASSLEQYNSPLHF

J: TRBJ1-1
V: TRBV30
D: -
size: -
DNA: TGTGCCTGGACTCTGGGGATCATGAACACTGAAGCTTTCTTT
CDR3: CAWTLGIMNTEAFF

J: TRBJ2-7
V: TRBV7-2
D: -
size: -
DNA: TGTGCCAGCAGCTTAGGAAGGGCGACTAGTAGCTCCCACGAGCAGTACTTC
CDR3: CASSLGRATSSSHEQYF

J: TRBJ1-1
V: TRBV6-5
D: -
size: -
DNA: TGTGCCAGCAGGATACAGGGTAACACTGAAGCTTTCTTT
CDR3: CASRIQGNTEAFF

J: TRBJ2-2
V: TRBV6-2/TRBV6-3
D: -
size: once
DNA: TGTGCCAGCAGTTGGTCCGGACAGAAGAACACCGGGGAGCTGTTTTTT
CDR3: CASSWSGQKNTGELFF

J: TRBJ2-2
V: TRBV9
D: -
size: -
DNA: TGTGCCAGCAGCTCGGGCTATTTCGGGGACACCGGGGAGCTGTTTTTT
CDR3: CASSSGYFGDTGELFF

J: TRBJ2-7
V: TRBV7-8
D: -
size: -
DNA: TGTGCCAGCAGCTTAGAGTACGAGCAGTACTTC
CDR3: CASSLEYEQYF